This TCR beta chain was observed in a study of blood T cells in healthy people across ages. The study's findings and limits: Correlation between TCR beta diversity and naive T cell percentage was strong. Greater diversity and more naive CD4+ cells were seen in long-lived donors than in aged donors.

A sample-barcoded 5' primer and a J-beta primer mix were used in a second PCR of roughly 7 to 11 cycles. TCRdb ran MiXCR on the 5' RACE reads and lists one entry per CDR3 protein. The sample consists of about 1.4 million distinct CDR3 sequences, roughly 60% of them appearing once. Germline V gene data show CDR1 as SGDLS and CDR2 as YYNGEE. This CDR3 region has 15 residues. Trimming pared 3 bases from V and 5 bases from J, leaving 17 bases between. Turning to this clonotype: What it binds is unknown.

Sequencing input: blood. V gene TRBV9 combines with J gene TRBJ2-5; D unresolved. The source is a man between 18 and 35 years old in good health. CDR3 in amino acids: CASSAAEARRETQYF. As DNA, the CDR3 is TGTGCCAGCAGCGCGGCCGAAGCAAGGCGGGAGACCCAGTACTTC.